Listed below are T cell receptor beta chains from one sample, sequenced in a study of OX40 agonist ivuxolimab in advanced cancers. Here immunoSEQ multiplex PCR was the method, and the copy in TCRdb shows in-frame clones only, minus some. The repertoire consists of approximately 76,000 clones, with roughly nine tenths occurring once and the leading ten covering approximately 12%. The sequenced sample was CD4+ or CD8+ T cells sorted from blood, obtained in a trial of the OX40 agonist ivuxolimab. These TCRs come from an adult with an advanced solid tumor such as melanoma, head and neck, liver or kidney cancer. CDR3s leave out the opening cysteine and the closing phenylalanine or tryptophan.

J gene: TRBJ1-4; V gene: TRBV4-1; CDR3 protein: ASSQAGPAAEKLF
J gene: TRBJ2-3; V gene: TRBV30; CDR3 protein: AWSGSGTDTQY
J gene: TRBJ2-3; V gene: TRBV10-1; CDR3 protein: ASSQVPGLAGGIPDTQY
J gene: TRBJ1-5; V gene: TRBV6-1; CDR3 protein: ASSDIVGRSFSRGNQPQH
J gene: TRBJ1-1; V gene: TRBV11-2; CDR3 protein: ASSQITGSLEAF
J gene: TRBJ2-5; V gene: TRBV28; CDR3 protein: ASSDRGGQETQY
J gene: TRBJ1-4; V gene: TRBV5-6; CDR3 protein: ASSRSGQLEKLF
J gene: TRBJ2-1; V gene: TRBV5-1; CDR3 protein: ASGRSRGNEQF
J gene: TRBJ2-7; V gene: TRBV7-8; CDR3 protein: ASSLGAKSEPSYEQY
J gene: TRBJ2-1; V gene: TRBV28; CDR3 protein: ASSRTVPNEQF